This T cell receptor (beta chain) was sequenced for a study of monozygotic twins with inflammatory bowel disease. Following a re-call of the 5' RACE reads, TCRdb has one entry per CDR3 protein and lacks DNA. The repertoire table contains hundreds of thousands of distinct CDR3 sequences. The CDR3 totals 12 residues. Input material: blood. The chain combines TRBV12-3 or TRBV12-4 with TRBJ1-2. The sequence came from a human donor with ulcerative colitis or Crohn's disease, or a healthy co-twin of an affected twin (not recorded which). CDR3 sequence reads: CASLGGDYGYTF.